This paragraph reports one T cell receptor (beta chain). Data came from immunoSEQ multiplex PCR; TCRdb stores just in-frame clones and leaves some out. Of more than 65,000 clones in the sample, 95% were seen once. The data originate from a study of technical replicates of blood from several donors. Germline CDR1 and CDR2: GTSNPN and SVGIG (reference sequence). The CDR3 length is 14 residues. V lost 2 bases and J lost 1, with 8 bases in between. The chain employs TRBV30 and TRBJ2-2, with D maybe TRBD1 (5 bases). This clonotype was obtained from a human donor in good health. The specimen sequenced was T cells isolated from PBMCs. The CDR3 here is CAWSSGQNTGELFF. CDR3 coding DNA: TGTGCCTGGAGTTCAGGGCAGAACACCGGGGAGCTGTTTTTT.